The 16 T cell receptor beta chains below all came from one sample that was sequenced in a study of T cell changes during pregnancy in multiple sclerosis. TCRdb's copy holds only in-frame clones and misses some; the assay was immunoSEQ multiplex PCR. The sample records just over 40,000 clones, over 70% being singletons. Sample: peripheral blood, taken in the first trimester of pregnancy. The source is a female donor in good health, enrolled as a control in a pregnancy study.

The gene calls are TRBV6-1 and TRBJ2-6; D possibly corresponds to TRBD2 (7 bases). The germline CDR1 and CDR2 sequences are MNHNS and SASEGT. The ends were cut back, 3 bases at V and 4 bases at J, with 13 bases in the middle. The CDR3 sequence is 16 residues long. The CDR3 loop is CASSEGGGAGANVLTF. The CDR3 DNA sequence: TGTGCCAGCAGTGAGGGAGGGGGTGCGGGGGCCAACGTCCTGACTTTC.

This chain links TRBV6-4 with TRBJ2-2; D not resolved. This CDR3 is built from 13 residues. CDR1 and CDR2 (germline): MRHNA, SNTAGT. V shed 8 bases and J shed 1 base, with 8 bases lying between them. The CDR3 DNA reads as TGTGCCAGCCGAGGCGGGAACACCGGGGAGCTGTTTTTT. It encodes CASRGGNTGELFF.

The gene calls are TRBV5-5 and TRBJ2-7; TRBD1 agrees at 9 bases. This CDR3 is built from 17 residues. V was pared by 4 bases and J by 6 bases, with 17 bases of the junction left unmatched. Germline CDR1 and CDR2: SGHKS and YYEKEE (reference sequence). For the CDR3, the DNA is TGTGCCAGCAGCCGAGACTACAGGGGGCGAGTTCCCTCCGAGCAGTACTTC. Translation gives CASSRDYRGRVPSEQYF.

This rearrangement joins TRBV6-5 to TRBJ1-1, with 7 bases aligning to TRBD1. With V trimmed by 9 bases and J by 2 bases, 6 bases remained unmatched. The CDR3 has 13 amino acids. The V gene's germline CDR1 is MNHEY and CDR2 SVGAGI. The DNA of the CDR3 is TGTGCCAGTTCGGGACAGCCAAACACTGAAGCTTTCTTT. This sequence encodes CASSGQPNTEAFF.

This clone was detected only a few times. This chain links TRBV30 with TRBJ1-1; no clear D. The CDR3 covers 12 residues. V lost 3 bases and J 1 base, leaving 6 bases between the germline ends. The germline V gene encodes CDR1 GTSNPN and CDR2 SVGIG (reference sequence). CDR3 loop: CAWRSGNTEAFF. The CDR3 DNA follows: TGTGCCTGGAGGAGTGGGAACACTGAAGCTTTCTTT.

This chain joins TRBV5-8 and TRBJ2-1, with 7 bases that match TRBD1. This CDR3 is 15 amino acids long. Per the germline V gene, CDR1 is SGHTS and CDR2 is YDEGEE. With V trimmed by 0 bases and J by 6 bases, 6 bases remained unmatched. The CDR3 here is CASSLDRTGGNEQFF. The CDR3 DNA is TGTGCCAGCAGCTTGGACCGGACAGGCGGCAATGAGCAGTTCTTC.

CDR3 bases: TGTGCCACCAGCAGAGATCGAGGGGGGGCCCAAGTTTTCTTT. This encodes CATSRDRGGAQVFF. J is TRBJ1-1 and V is TRBV15; TRBD1 might be the D (6 bases). This CDR3 is 14 amino acids long. Germline V gene sequence: CDR1 LNHNV, CDR2 YYDKDF (reference sequence). V shed 0 bases and J shed 13 bases, with 18 bases lying between them.

The rearrangement joins TRBV9 to TRBJ2-7; D call uncertain. Per germline, CDR1 SGDLS and CDR2 YYNGEE. The CDR3 consists of 15 residues. V gave up 4 bases and J gave up 0 bases, with 14 bases separating them. CDR3 amino acids: CASSPSGSLSYEQYF. Written as DNA, the CDR3 is TGTGCCAGCAGCCCCTCCGGGTCTCTCTCCTACGAGCAGTACTTC.

The CDR3 here is CASSQEPRGAEAFF. DNA for the CDR3: TGCGCCAGCAGCCAAGAGCCCAGGGGGGCTGAAGCTTTCTTT. This rearrangement joins TRBV4-3 to TRBJ1-1, with 7 bases aligning to TRBD1. V shed 0 bases, J shed 6 bases, and the junction held 4 bases outside the gene matches. This CDR3 contains 14 residues. CDR1 and CDR2 from the germline V gene are LGHNA and YSLEER.

This clone was found a few times. The chain joins TRBV4-2 to TRBJ1-1, with D maybe TRBD1 (6 bases). The CDR3 totals 15 residues. V gave up 3 bases and J gave up 3 bases, with 14 bases separating them. Germline V lookup: CDR1 LGHNA, CDR2 YNFKEQ. Written as DNA, the CDR3 is TGTGCCAGCAGCCACGACAGGACAGAGGACACTGAAGCTTTCTTT. The encoded protein is CASSHDRTEDTEAFF.

The chain uses TRBV4-1 and TRBJ2-5, with 8 bases fitting TRBD1. J gave up 4 bases and V 4 bases, and 8 bases lay outside the gene matches. The CDR3 extends over 15 amino acids. Looked up from germline, CDR1 is MGHRA and CDR2 is YSYEKL. CDR3 coding DNA: TGCGCCAGCAGCCTCACAGGGGGGAGTTCAGAGACCCAGTACTTC. Its protein is CASSLTGGSSETQYF.

This chain uses TRBV4-2 with TRBJ2-1, with TRBD2 matching 8 bases. The CDR3 sequence is 16 residues long. CDR1 and CDR2 from the germline V gene are LGHNA and YNFKEQ. V shed 0 bases, J shed 3 bases, and the junction held 4 bases outside the gene matches. CDR3 sequence reads: CASSQEWRGDYNEQFF. CDR3 in DNA: TGTGCCAGCAGCCAAGAGTGGCGGGGGGACTACAATGAGCAGTTCTTC.

CDR3 loop: CASIRGAYERGTEAFF. The CDR3 DNA reads TGTGCCAGCATACGGGGGGCTTATGAGCGCGGCACTGAAGCTTTCTTT. The V gene is TRBV2, the J gene TRBJ1-1, with D tentatively TRBD1 (6 bases). CDR1 is SNHLY, CDR2 FYNNEI, per germline. Trimming stripped 7 bases from V and 4 bases from J, with 22 bases between. This CDR3 has 16 amino acids.

The chain links TRBV21-1 to TRBJ2-3; TRBD1 is the table's D call and was not checked against the DNA. TRBV21-1 is tagged as a pseudogene. This CDR3 has 17 amino acids. Here the CDR3 DNA reads TGTGCCAGCAGCAAAGCCCGGGGACAGGGGGCTGGAGATACGCAGTATTTT. It is translated as CASSKARGQGAGDTQYF.

This clone is medium-sized (0.01 to 0.1%) in the sample. Other DNA variants within this sample encode the same CDR3. The V and J genes are TRBV5-1 and TRBJ1-1; TRBD1 might be the D (6 bases). CDR3 length: 13 residues. CDR1 and CDR2 (germline): SGHRS, YFSETQ. V lost 3 bases to trimming and J lost 2 bases, with 8 bases between them. Here the CDR3 reads CASSSGQNTEAFF. In DNA, the CDR3 is TGCGCCAGCAGCTCGGGACAAAACACTGAAGCTTTCTTT.

This clone was detected a few times. CDR3 coding DNA: TGTGCCAGCAGTCCACTCGGCGGGGGCAATCAGCCCCAGCATTTT. Translation gives CASSPLGGGNQPQHF. This sequence joins TRBV27 and TRBJ1-5; D is unresolved. Trimming cost V 5 bases and J 2 bases, with 13 bases left between them. The CDR3 length is 15 residues. Germline V gene sequence: CDR1 MNHEY, CDR2 SMNVEV (reference sequence).